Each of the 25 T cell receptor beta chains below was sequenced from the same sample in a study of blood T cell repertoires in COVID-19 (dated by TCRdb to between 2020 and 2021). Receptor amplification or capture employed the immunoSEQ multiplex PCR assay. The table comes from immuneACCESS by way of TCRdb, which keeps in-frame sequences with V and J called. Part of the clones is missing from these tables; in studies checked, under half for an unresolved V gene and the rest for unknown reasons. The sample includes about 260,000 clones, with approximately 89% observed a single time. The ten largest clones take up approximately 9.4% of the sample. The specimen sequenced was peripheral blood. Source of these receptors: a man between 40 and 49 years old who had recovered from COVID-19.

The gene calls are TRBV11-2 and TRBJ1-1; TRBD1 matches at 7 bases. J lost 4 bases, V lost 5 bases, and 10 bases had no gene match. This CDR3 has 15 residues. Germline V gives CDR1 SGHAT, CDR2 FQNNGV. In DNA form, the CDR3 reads TGTGCCAGCAGCCCTGGCCCAGGGGGAAGCACTGAAGCTTTCTTT. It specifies CASSPGPGGSTEAFF. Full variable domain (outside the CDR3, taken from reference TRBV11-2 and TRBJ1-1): EAGVAQSPRYKIIEKRQSVAFWCNPISGHATLYWYQQILGQGPKLLIQFQNNGVVDDSQLPKDRFSAERLKGVDSTLKIQPAKLEDSAVYLCASSPGPGGSTEAFFGQGTRLTVV.

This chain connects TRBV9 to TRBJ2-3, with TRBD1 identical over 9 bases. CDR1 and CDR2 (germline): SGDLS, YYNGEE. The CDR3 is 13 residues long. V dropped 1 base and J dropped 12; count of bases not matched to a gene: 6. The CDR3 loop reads CASSVSGTGYQYF. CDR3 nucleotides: TGTGCCAGCAGCGTATCCGGGACAGGGTATCAGTATTTT.

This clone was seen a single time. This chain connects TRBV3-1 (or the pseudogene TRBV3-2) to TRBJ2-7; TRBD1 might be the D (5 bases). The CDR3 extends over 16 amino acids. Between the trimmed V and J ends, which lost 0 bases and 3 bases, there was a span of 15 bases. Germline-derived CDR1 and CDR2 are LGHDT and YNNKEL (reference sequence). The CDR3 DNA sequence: TGTGCCAGCAGCCAAGATGGAGACAGAGTATTCTACGAGCAGTACTTC. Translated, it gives CASSQDGDRVFYEQYF.

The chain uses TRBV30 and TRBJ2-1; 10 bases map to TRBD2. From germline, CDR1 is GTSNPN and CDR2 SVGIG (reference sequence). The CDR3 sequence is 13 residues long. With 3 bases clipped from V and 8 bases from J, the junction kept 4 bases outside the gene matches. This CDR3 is CAWSSGRGDEQFF. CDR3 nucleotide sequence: TGTGCCTGGAGCAGCGGGAGGGGGGATGAGCAGTTCTTC.

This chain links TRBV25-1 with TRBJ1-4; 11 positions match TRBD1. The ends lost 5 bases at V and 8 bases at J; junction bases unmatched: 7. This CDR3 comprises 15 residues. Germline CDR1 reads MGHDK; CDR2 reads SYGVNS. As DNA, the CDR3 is TGTGCCAGCAGTCCCCCCGGGACAGGGGGAGAAAAACTGTTTTTT. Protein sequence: CASSPPGTGGEKLFF.

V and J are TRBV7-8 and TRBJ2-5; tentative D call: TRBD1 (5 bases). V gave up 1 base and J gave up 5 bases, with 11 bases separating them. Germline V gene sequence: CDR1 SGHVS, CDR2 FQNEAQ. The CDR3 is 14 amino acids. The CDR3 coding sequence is TGTGCCAGCAGCTTAGGGGCAGGGTGGGAGACCCAGTACTTC. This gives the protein CASSLGAGWETQYF.

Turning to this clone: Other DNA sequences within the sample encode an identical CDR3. The CDR3 here is CASSQSAGGYEQFF. CDR3 sequence (DNA): TGTGCCAGCAGCCAATCGGCGGGGGGATATGAGCAGTTCTTC. The J gene is TRBJ2-1, the V gene TRBV3-1 (or the pseudogene TRBV3-2), with TRBD2 matching 8 bases. V lost 2 bases to trimming and J lost 8 bases; unmatched junction nucleotides: 5. The V gene's germline CDR1 is LGHDT and CDR2 YNNKEL (reference sequence). The CDR3 spans 14 residues.

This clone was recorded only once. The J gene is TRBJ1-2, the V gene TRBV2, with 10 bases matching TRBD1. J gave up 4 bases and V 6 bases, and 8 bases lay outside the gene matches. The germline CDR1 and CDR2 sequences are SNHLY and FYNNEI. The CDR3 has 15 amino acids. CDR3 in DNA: TGTGCCAGCAGGCACGGGACAGGGGACCTCTATGGCTACACCTTC. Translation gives CASRHGTGDLYGYTF.

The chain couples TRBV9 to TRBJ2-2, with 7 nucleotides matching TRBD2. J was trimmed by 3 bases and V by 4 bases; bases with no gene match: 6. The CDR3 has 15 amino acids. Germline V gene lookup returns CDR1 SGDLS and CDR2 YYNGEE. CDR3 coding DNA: TGTGCCAGCAGCCAACGGGGGGACGACACCGGGGAGCTGTTTTTT. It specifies CASSQRGDDTGELFF.

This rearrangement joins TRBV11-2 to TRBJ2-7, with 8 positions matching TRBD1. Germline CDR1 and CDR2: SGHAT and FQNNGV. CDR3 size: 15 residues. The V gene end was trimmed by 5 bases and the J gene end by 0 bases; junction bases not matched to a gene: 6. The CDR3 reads CASSRDRSSSYEQYF. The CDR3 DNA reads TGTGCCAGCAGCCGGGACAGGTCCAGCTCCTACGAGCAGTACTTC.

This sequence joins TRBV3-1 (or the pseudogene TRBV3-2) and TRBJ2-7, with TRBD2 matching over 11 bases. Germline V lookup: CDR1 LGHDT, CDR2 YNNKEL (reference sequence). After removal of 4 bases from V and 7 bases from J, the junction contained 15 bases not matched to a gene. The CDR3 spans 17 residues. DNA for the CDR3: TGTGCCAGCAGCCCGGGATTAGCGGGGGGGCCTGCGAGGGAGCAGTACTTC. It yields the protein CASSPGLAGGPAREQYF.

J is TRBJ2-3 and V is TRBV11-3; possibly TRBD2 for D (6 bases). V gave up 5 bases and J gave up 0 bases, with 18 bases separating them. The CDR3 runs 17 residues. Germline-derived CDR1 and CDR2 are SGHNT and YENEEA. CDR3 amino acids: CASSRRTGGTSTDTQYF. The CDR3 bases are TGTGCCAGCAGCAGACGAACCGGGGGTACTAGCACAGATACGCAGTATTTT.

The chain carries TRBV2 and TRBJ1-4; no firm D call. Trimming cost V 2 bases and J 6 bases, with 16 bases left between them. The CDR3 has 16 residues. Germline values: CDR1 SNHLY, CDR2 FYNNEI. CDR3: CASSEPYRARDEKLFF. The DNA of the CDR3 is TGTGCCAGCAGTGAACCCTATCGGGCGCGGGATGAAAAACTGTTTTTT.

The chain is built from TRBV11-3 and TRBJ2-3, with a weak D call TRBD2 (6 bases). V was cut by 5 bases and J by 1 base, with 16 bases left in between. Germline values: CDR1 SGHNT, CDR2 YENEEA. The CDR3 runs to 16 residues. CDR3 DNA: TGTGCCAGCAGCAACGAGCGGCAGCGGGGCACAGATACGCAGTATTTT. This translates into CASSNERQRGTDTQYF.

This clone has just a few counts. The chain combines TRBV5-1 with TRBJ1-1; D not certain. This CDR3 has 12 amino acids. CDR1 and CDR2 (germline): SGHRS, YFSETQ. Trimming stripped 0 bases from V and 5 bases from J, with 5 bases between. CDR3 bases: TGCGCCAGCAGCTTGGAACGGACTGAAGCTTTCTTT. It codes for CASSLERTEAFF.

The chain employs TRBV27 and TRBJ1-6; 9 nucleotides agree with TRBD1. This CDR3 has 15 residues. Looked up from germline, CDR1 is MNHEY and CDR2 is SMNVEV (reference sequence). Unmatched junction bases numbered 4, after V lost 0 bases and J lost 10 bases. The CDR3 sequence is CASSLSGTGSSPLHF. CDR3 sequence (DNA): TGTGCCAGCAGTTTATCGGGGACAGGGAGCTCACCCCTCCACTTT.

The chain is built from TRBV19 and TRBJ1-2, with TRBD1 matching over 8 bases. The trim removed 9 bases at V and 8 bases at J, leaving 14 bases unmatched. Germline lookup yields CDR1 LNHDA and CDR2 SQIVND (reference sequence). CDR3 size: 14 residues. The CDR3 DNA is TGTGCCAGCTCTAAATCAGGGGGCGCTGGGGGCTACACCTTC. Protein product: CASSKSGGAGGYTF. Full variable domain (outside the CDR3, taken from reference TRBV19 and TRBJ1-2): DGGITQSPKYLFRKEGQNVTLSCEQNLNHDAMYWYRQDPGQGLRLIYYSQIVNDFQKGDIAEGYSVSREKKESFPLTVTSAQKNPTAFYLCASSKSGGAGGYTFGSGTRLTVV.

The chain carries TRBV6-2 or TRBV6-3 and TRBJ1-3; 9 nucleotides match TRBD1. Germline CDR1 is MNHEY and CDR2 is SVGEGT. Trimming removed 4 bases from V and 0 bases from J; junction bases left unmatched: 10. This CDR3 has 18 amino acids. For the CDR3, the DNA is TGTGCCAGCAGTTCCGGGACAGGGCCCAACTCCTCTGGAAACACCATATATTTT. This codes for CASSSGTGPNSSGNTIYF.

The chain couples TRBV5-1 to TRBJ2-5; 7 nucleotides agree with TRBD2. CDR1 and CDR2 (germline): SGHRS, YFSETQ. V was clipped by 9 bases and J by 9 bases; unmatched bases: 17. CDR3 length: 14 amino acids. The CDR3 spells CAIPWLAVLRAQYF. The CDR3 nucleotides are TGCGCCATCCCATGGCTAGCGGTCCTCAGGGCCCAGTACTTC.

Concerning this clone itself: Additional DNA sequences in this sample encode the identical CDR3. DNA for the CDR3: TGTGCCAGCAGCTTAGCGGCAGGGGGCGGCTACACCTTC. It is translated as CASSLAAGGGYTF. J is TRBJ1-2 and V is TRBV7-9, with 8 bases matching TRBD1. The germline gives CDR1 SEHNR, CDR2 FQNEAQ (reference sequence). CDR3 length equals 13 residues. J was trimmed by 8 bases and V by 0 bases; bases with no gene match: 2.

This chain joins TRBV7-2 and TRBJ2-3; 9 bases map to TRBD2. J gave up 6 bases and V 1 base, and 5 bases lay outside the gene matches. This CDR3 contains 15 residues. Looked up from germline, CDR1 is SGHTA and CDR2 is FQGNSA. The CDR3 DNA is TGTGCCAGCAGCTTAGTGGCGGGGGGGCCGGATACGCAGTATTTT. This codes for CASSLVAGGPDTQYF.

CDR3: CASSLVQNYGYTF. The CDR3 nucleotides read TGTGCCAGCAGCTTAGTACAGAACTATGGCTACACCTTC. The chain combines TRBV7-2 with TRBJ1-2; no clear D gene. Germline CDR1 is SGHTA and CDR2 is FQGNSA. V lost 1 base and J 2 bases, leaving 5 bases between the germline ends. This CDR3 has 13 residues.

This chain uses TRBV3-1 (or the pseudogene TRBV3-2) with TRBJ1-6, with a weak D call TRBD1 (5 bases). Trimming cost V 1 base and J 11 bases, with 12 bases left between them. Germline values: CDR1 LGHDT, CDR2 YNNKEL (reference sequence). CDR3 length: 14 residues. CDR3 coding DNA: TGTGCCAGCAGCCAAGTTAAAGGGGTGCCACCCCTCCACTTT. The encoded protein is CASSQVKGVPPLHF.

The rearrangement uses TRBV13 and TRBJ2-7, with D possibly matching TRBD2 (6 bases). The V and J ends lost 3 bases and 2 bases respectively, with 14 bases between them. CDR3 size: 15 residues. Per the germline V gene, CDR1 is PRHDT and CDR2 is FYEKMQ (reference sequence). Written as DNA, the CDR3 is TGTGCCAGCAGCTTCCCCGGGGGTAGCGCCTACGAGCAGTACTTC. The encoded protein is CASSFPGGSAYEQYF.

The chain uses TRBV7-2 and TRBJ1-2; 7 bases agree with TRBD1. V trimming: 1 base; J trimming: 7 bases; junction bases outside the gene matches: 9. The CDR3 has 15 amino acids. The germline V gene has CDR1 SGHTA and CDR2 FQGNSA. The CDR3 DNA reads TGTGCCAGCAGCTTAGATAGGGGGCAAAGGGGTGGCTACACCTTC. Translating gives CASSLDRGQRGGYTF. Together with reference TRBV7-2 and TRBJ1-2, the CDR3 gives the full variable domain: GAGVSQSPSNKVTEKGKDVELRCDPISGHTALYWYRQSLGQGLEFLIYFQGNSAPDKSGLPSDRFSAERTGGSVSTLTIQRTQQEDSAVYLCASSLDRGQRGGYTFGSGTRLTVV.